This entry features one T cell receptor (beta chain) sequence. Antigen: not known. This sample was included in a study of shared clonotypes between healthy human individuals. On the study more broadly: Each donor's CD4 naive and CD4 memory cells filled three plates apiece, CD8 naive two, and CD8 memory one.

Nashville, Tennessee was home to all donors, each a Caucasian adult. Notes on the study in general: Although depth was large, rarefaction showed that sequencing of the sorted subsets was incomplete.

Genomic DNA of every subset was divided equally among multiple immunoSEQ plates. TCRdb keeps only in-frame clones here, not all; method: immunoSEQ multiplex PCR. The sample holds around 980,000 clones, 75% to 80% seen once. Trimming pared 4 bases from V and 6 bases from J, leaving 10 bases between. The CDR3 spans 13 residues. CDR1 and CDR2 from the germline V gene are SGHRS and YFSETQ. The material sequenced was memory CD4+ T cells from PBMCs. The subset is: CD45RA-negative fraction. The chain is built from TRBV5-1 and TRBJ2-2, with a tentative D call TRBD1 (6 bases). The receptor comes from a man aged 18-30 years in good health. Some clones in this sample may be carry-over from other donors' samples. The CDR3 DNA reads TGCGCCAGCAGCACACAGGGAGCCGGGGAGCTGTTTTTT. Translating it yields CASSTQGAGELFF.